This entry lists 30 T cell receptor beta chains sequenced from one sample in a study of cytomegalovirus exposure and HLA in healthy donors. The study ran its PCR with 60 Vbeta and 13 Jbeta primers. This table comes from immunoSEQ multiplex PCR, and its TCRdb copy is limited to in-frame clones, with some not included. The profile covers about 270,000 clones, with around two thirds appearing a single time and about 2.2% taken by the ten largest. The sequenced sample consisted of PBMCs. Receptor source: a female donor in good health and CMV-seronegative.

This clone is a singleton in its sample. The chain carries TRBV2 and TRBJ2-5; D is uncertain. The J call may be in error: the DNA end matches TRBJ2-7 better. CDR3 length: 11 residues. Per the germline V gene, CDR1 is SNHLY and CDR2 is FYNNEI. For the CDR3, the DNA is TGTGCCAGCAGTGCCACGGTCGAGCAGTACTTC. Amino acid sequence: CASSATVEQYF.

The V call is TRBV11-2, the J call TRBJ2-4; D ambiguous. In germline, CDR1 is SGHAT, CDR2 FQNNGV. This CDR3 has 13 residues. V lost 2 bases and J lost 15, with 17 bases in between. CDR3 sequence reads: CASSLRGRHMLYF. The CDR3 nucleotides read TGTGCCAGCAGCTTAAGAGGTCGGCACATGCTGTACTTC.

CDR3 sequence: CATSKGGGYEQYF. DNA for the CDR3: TGTGCCACCAGCAAAGGGGGCGGTTACGAGCAGTACTTC. The chain couples TRBV15 to TRBJ2-7; 7 bases fit TRBD1. The CDR3 runs 13 residues. Losses at the gene ends were 4 bases for V and 4 bases for J; bases not matched to a gene: 4. Germline CDR1 is LNHNV and CDR2 is YYDKDF (reference sequence). Combining the CDR3 with reference TRBV15 and TRBJ2-7 gives the whole variable domain DAMVIQNPRYQVTQFGKPVTLSCSQTLNHNVMYWYQQKSSQAPKLLFHYYDKDFNNEADTPDNFQSRRPNTSFCFLDIRSPGLGDTAMYLCATSKGGGYEQYFGPGTRLTVT.

J is TRBJ2-1 and V is TRBV18; 11 nucleotides line up with TRBD2. The CDR3 runs 21 residues. Germline V gene sequence: CDR1 KGHSH, CDR2 LQKENI. The ends lost 5 bases at V and 0 bases at J; junction bases unmatched: 18. Here the CDR3 DNA reads TGTGCCAGCTCAACATTAACGGGACTAGCGGAAACGGGTCGCTCCTACAATGAGCAGTTCTTC. Its translation: CASSTLTGLAETGRSYNEQFF.

This chain uses TRBV4-1 with TRBJ2-1, with D unresolved. Trimming removed 1 base from V and 1 base from J, with 8 bases in between. The CDR3 runs 15 residues. The V gene's germline CDR1 is MGHRA and CDR2 YSYEKL. The CDR3 here is CASSQVLRSYNEQFF. The DNA for the CDR3 is TGCGCCAGCAGCCAAGTTTTACGGTCCTACAATGAGCAGTTCTTC.

The chain carries TRBV21-1 and TRBJ1-6. TRBV21-1 is reported as a pseudogene. The CDR3 is 16 amino acids. CDR3 coding DNA: TGTGCCAGCAGCACTCGGTCGGGGGATCATAATTCACCCCTCCACTTT. Residues: CASSTRSGDHNSPLHF.

The chain recombines TRBV7-8 with TRBJ2-5; 15 bases agree with TRBD2. V lost 6 bases and J lost 4; bases outside the gene matches: 9. From germline, CDR1 is SGHVS and CDR2 FQNEAQ. The CDR3 is 17 amino acids. CDR3 amino acids: CASSPWRGLAGGETQYF. The CDR3 bases are TGTGCCAGCAGTCCGTGGCGGGGACTAGCGGGAGGAGAGACCCAGTACTTC. Together with reference TRBV7-8 and TRBJ2-5, the CDR3 gives the full variable domain: GAGVSQSPRYKVAKRGQDVALRCDPISGHVSLFWYQQALGQGPEFLTYFQNEAQLDKSGLPSDRFFAERPEGSVSTLKIQRTQQEDSAVYLCASSPWRGLAGGETQYFGPGTRLLVL.

V is TRBV5-4 and J is TRBJ1-1; D remains unclear. V dropped 2 bases and J dropped 0 bases, with 5 bases sitting between them. The CDR3 extends over 13 amino acids. Germline CDR1 SGHNT, CDR2 YYREEE (reference sequence). The CDR3 sequence is CASSFRMNTEAFF. The CDR3 nucleotides are TGTGCCAGCAGCTTTAGAATGAACACTGAAGCTTTCTTT.

V usage is TRBV5-6 and J usage is TRBJ2-5; possibly TRBD1 for D (6 bases). Trimming removed 0 bases from V and 4 bases from J, with 7 bases in between. Germline CDR1 is SGHDT and CDR2 is YYEEEE. The CDR3 extends over 13 amino acids. CDR3 amino acids: CASSLVGGETQYF. CDR3 nucleotides: TGTGCCAGCAGCTTGGTAGGGGGAGAGACCCAGTACTTC.

The CDR3 DNA follows: TGTGCCAGCACCAAAATAGTGGCTAGTTTTTGGAAAGATACGCAGTATTTT. It codes for CASTKIVASFWKDTQYF. This chain links TRBV21-1 with TRBJ2-3; the table gives TRBD2 as D, unverified against the DNA. TRBV21-1 is a known pseudogene. CDR3 length equals 17 residues.

This clone appeared a few times. This sequence joins TRBV4-1 and TRBJ2-1; D gene unclear. This CDR3 comprises 12 residues. The germline CDR1 and CDR2 sequences are MGHRA and YSYEKL. V dropped 5 bases and J dropped 8 bases, with 10 bases sitting between them. The CDR3 nucleotides are TGCGCCAGCAGCGTCTCAAGCCATGAGCAGTTCTTC. It yields the protein CASSVSSHEQFF.

V gene TRBV11-1 combines with J gene TRBJ1-1; D gene ambiguous. V lost 1 base, J lost 1 base, and 4 bases lay in between. This CDR3 region has 13 residues. Looked up from germline, CDR1 is SGHAT and CDR2 is FQDESV (reference sequence). CDR3 bases: TGTGCCAGCAGCTTAGTGGCGAACACTGAAGCTTTCTTT. This encodes CASSLVANTEAFF.

The chain joins TRBV28 to TRBJ2-2; 10 nucleotides agree with TRBD1. V lost 6 bases, J lost 7 bases, and 5 bases stayed unmatched. This CDR3 is built from 14 residues. Germline CDR1 reads MDHEN; CDR2 reads SYDVKM. CDR3 coding DNA: TGTGCCAGCAGCGACCGGGACAGGGGCGGGGAGCTGTTTTTT. It encodes CASSDRDRGGELFF. The variable domain in full, completed from reference TRBV28 and TRBJ2-2, reads DVKVTQSSRYLVKRTGEKVFLECVQDMDHENMFWYRQDPGLGLRLIYFSYDVKMKEKGDIPEGYSVSREKKERFSLILESASTNQTSMYLCASSDRDRGGELFFGEGSRLTVL.

This clone was seen only a few times. The chain joins TRBV27 to TRBJ1-5; no clear D gene. The CDR3 is 12 amino acids. Germline V gene sequence: CDR1 MNHEY, CDR2 SMNVEV (reference sequence). V dropped 6 bases and J dropped 4 bases, with 7 bases sitting between them. The chain's CDR3 is CASSDLNQPQHF. Written as DNA, the CDR3 is TGTGCCAGCAGCGACTTGAATCAGCCCCAGCATTTT.

This chain links TRBV28 with TRBJ2-7; TRBD2 aligns across 13 bases. Germline V gene lookup returns CDR1 MDHEN and CDR2 SYDVKM. The CDR3 is 15 residues long. J lost 2 bases, V lost 4 bases, and 2 bases had no gene match. CDR3 coding DNA: TGTGCCAGCAGTTGGACTAGCGGGAGACCCTACGAGCAGTACTTC. Its protein product is CASSWTSGRPYEQYF.

The rearrangement joins TRBV2 to TRBJ2-5; D might be TRBD2 (6 bases). V was cut by 4 bases and J by 10 bases, with 10 bases left in between. There are 11 residues in the CDR3. Germline CDR1 is SNHLY and CDR2 is FYNNEI. The CDR3 DNA sequence: TGTGCCAGCAGTGGGAGGGTTGACCAGTACTTC. Protein product: CASSGRVDQYF.

The genes are TRBV5-1 and TRBJ2-1, with D possibly being TRBD1 (6 bases). The CDR3 loop spans 16 amino acids. Per germline, CDR1 SGHRS and CDR2 YFSETQ. Trimming cost V 4 bases and J 0 bases, with 14 bases left between them. The CDR3 DNA follows: TGCGCCAGCAGCCCCATTGACAGGAGCTCCTACAATGAGCAGTTCTTC. It yields the protein CASSPIDRSSYNEQFF.

J is TRBJ2-6 and V is TRBV29-1; D unclear. V shed 4 bases and J shed 0 bases, with 7 bases lying between them. The CDR3 has 14 residues. The germline gives CDR1 SQVTM, CDR2 ANQGSEA. CDR3 region: CSVVVSSGANVLTF. Written as DNA, the CDR3 is TGCAGCGTTGTTGTGAGCTCTGGGGCCAACGTCCTGACTTTC.

The CDR3 nucleotides are TGTGCCAGCAGTGAAGTCACAGGGGGTTGGGAAGCTTTCTTT. This translates into CASSEVTGGWEAFF. This sequence joins TRBV6-1 and TRBJ1-1, with 8 bases matching TRBD1. The CDR3 covers 14 residues. Unmatched junction bases numbered 6, after V lost 1 base and J lost 8 bases. CDR1 is MNHNS and CDR2 is SASEGT in the germline V gene.

The rearrangement links TRBV7-9 to TRBJ1-5; possible D gene TRBD1, 6 bases. The germline V and J ends were trimmed by 5 bases and 0 bases, with 14 bases remaining between them. The CDR3 consists of 16 residues. The V gene's germline CDR1 is SEHNR and CDR2 FQNEAQ (reference sequence). The CDR3 DNA sequence: TGTGCCAGCAGCCCAAGCCGACAGGTTAGCAATCAGCCCCAGCATTTT. Translation gives CASSPSRQVSNQPQHF.

The V call is TRBV6-5, the J call TRBJ2-6; no definite D call. The CDR3 runs to 16 residues. V gave up 2 bases and J gave up 1 base, with 9 bases separating them. Looked up from germline, CDR1 is MNHEY and CDR2 is SVGAGI. CDR3 sequence (DNA): TGTGCCAGCAGTTACAGTCAGCGATCTGGGGCCAACGTCCTGACTTTC. Translation gives CASSYSQRSGANVLTF.

In this sample, this clone turned up once. The rearrangement uses TRBV21-1 and TRBJ2-7; the listed D gene, TRBD1, was not tested against the DNA. TRBV21-1 is listed as a pseudogene. CDR3 length: 14 residues. The CDR3 DNA sequence: TGTGCCAGCAGCCCCAGAGGGACAGGGAGGGAGCAGTACTTC. Protein sequence: CASSPRGTGREQYF.

This clone has more than one count but fewer than ten. The chain links TRBV27 to TRBJ2-7; the D gene is possibly TRBD2 (6 bases). The germline V gene encodes CDR1 MNHEY and CDR2 SMNVEV (reference sequence). Trimming took off 6 bases at V and 0 bases at J, with 21 bases between the two ends. CDR3 size: 17 residues. Here the CDR3 reads CASRGFKGREVSYEQYF. CDR3 nucleotide sequence: TGTGCCAGCAGGGGGTTCAAGGGAAGGGAGGTCTCCTACGAGCAGTACTTC.

This chain links TRBV7-2 with TRBJ1-3; D ambiguous. Between the trimmed V and J ends, which lost 5 bases and 7 bases, there was a span of 12 bases. The CDR3 is 13 amino acids. The germline V gene has CDR1 SGHTA and CDR2 FQGNSA. CDR3 DNA sequence: TGTGCCAGCAGCACTAGCGGTACCAACACCATATATTTT. This translates into CASSTSGTNTIYF. Supplemented by reference TRBV7-2 and TRBJ1-3, the full variable domain reads GAGVSQSPSNKVTEKGKDVELRCDPISGHTALYWYRQSLGQGLEFLIYFQGNSAPDKSGLPSDRFSAERTGGSVSTLTIQRTQQEDSAVYLCASSTSGTNTIYFGEGSWLTVV.

The chain combines TRBV28 with TRBJ2-3; 11 bases line up with TRBD2. CDR1 and CDR2 (germline): MDHEN, SYDVKM. This CDR3 contains 15 residues. With 6 bases clipped from V and 4 bases from J, the junction kept 6 bases outside the gene matches. In DNA, the CDR3 is TGTGCCAGCAGCCCCACTAGCGGGAGTTCAGATACGCAGTATTTT. This codes for CASSPTSGSSDTQYF.

A single count supports this clone. The junction departs from germline at one end; a sequencing error may be responsible. Different DNA sequences within this sample yield the same CDR3. The chain has TRBV5-1 and TRBJ1-1; D gene unclear. The CDR3 has 13 residues. Germline lookup yields CDR1 SGHRS and CDR2 YFSETQ. This chain's CDR3 is CASSLDSPTEAFF. The CDR3 DNA follows: TGCGCCAGCAGCTTGGACTCCCCCACTGAGGCTTTCTTT. Based on the CDR3 plus reference TRBV5-1 and TRBJ1-1, the full variable domain is KAGVTQTPRYLIKTRGQQVTLSCSPISGHRSVSWYQQTPGQGLQFLFEYFSETQRNKGNFPGRFSGRQFSNSRSEMNVSTLELGDSALYLCASSLDSPTEAFFGQGTRLTVV.

V and J are TRBV28 and TRBJ1-3, with D possibly TRBD1 on 5 matching bases. The CDR3 has 15 amino acids. Per the germline V gene, CDR1 is MDHEN and CDR2 is SYDVKM. V was pared by 1 base and J by 4 bases, with 11 bases between. The CDR3 nucleotides read TGTGCCAGCAGTTTATCTCGGGGGATCGGAAACACCATATATTTT. This gives the protein CASSLSRGIGNTIYF.

The V and J genes are TRBV28 and TRBJ1-4; 7 bases agree with TRBD1. The CDR3 totals 14 residues. V trimming: 5 bases; J trimming: 7 bases; junction bases outside the gene matches: 7. Germline lookup yields CDR1 MDHEN and CDR2 SYDVKM. The DNA of the CDR3 is TGTGCCAGCAGTCTAAGACAGGGAGGTGAAAAACTGTTTTTT. Amino acid sequence: CASSLRQGGEKLFF. The whole variable domain, filled in from reference TRBV28 and TRBJ1-4, reads DVKVTQSSRYLVKRTGEKVFLECVQDMDHENMFWYRQDPGLGLRLIYFSYDVKMKEKGDIPEGYSVSREKKERFSLILESASTNQTSMYLCASSLRQGGEKLFFGSGTQLSVL.

This clone showed up just a few times. The chain combines TRBV30 with TRBJ2-5, with D possibly matching TRBD2 (6 bases). Trimming stripped 0 bases from V and 5 bases from J, with 13 bases between. This CDR3 has 14 residues. Germline CDR1 reads GTSNPN; CDR2 reads SVGIG (reference sequence). CDR3 in amino acids: CAWSVGSGSETQYF. The DNA of the CDR3 is TGTGCCTGGAGTGTAGGGTCCGGGAGCGAGACCCAGTACTTC. Full variable domain (rest looked up from reference TRBV30 and TRBJ2-5): SQTIHQWPATLVQPVGSPLSLECTVEGTSNPNLYWYRQAAGRGLQLLFYSVGIGQISSEVPQNLSASRPQDRQFILSSKKLLLSDSGFYLCAWSVGSGSETQYFGPGTRLLVL.

As regards this clone: Other nucleotide sequences in the sample specify the same CDR3. This chain links TRBV5-6 with TRBJ2-7; no clear D gene. In germline, CDR1 is SGHDT, CDR2 YYEEEE. Trimming took off 1 base at V and 0 bases at J, with 5 bases between the two ends. The CDR3 runs 13 residues. The CDR3 region is CASSLLSSYEQYF. Written as DNA, the CDR3 is TGTGCCAGCAGCTTGCTCAGCTCCTACGAGCAGTACTTC.